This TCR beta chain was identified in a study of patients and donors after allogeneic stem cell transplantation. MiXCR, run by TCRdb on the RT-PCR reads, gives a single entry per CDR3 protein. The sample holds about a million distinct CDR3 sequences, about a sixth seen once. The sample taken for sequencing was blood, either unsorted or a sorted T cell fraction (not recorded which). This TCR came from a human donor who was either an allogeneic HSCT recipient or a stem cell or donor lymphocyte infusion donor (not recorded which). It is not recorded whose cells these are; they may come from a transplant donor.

CDR3 amino acids: CASSLAAAAFF. As DNA, the CDR3 is TGTGCCAGCAGTTTAGCGGCAGCAGCTTTCTTT. This chain uses TRBV12-3 or TRBV12-4 with TRBJ1-1; D uncertain. The CDR3 is made up of 11 amino acids. Trimming removed 0 bases at V and 10 bases at J, with 6 bases between.